This section outlines one T cell receptor beta chain sequence together with its context. Per the germline V gene, CDR1 is MNHNS and CDR2 is SASEGT. The CDR3 has 14 residues. V was clipped by 4 bases and J by 2 bases; unmatched bases: 4. The sample is drawn from a study of blood T cells in healthy people across ages. With a J-beta primer mix and a sample-barcoded 5' primer, a second PCR ran roughly 7 to 11 cycles. Each CDR3 protein gets one entry after TCRdb re-called the 5' RACE reads with MiXCR. The sample shows hundreds of thousands of distinct CDR3 sequences, less than 80% of them seen only once. The source material was blood. The receptor was isolated from a man aged 25-45 years in good health. The J gene is TRBJ2-7, the V gene TRBV6-1; 8 bases fit TRBD1. The CDR3 coding sequence is TGTGCCAGCAGTGCCTGGACAGGGCCCTACGAGCAGTACTTC. As protein: CASSAWTGPYEQYF.